The sequence of this T cell receptor (beta chain) was determined in a study of blood T cell repertoires in COVID-19. With 0 bases removed from V and 2 bases from J, the gap between germline ends came to 17 bases. Germline values: CDR1 MDHEN, CDR2 SYDVKM. The CDR3 consists of 17 residues. Original data processing: By means of reference gene primer amplification, nucleated cell counts were estimated. Using immunoSEQ multiplex PCR, the repertoire was profiled, and TCRdb retains in-frame clones only, with some absent. Clone size and the V and J calls come from that table; the DNA yielded D and trimming. In the table there are 25,000 to 35,000 clones, roughly 90% of which are singletons.

The chain recombines TRBV28 with TRBJ2-7; a possible D gene is TRBD2 (6 bases). The receptor comes from a human donor in a cohort sampled during active COVID-19. Material: peripheral blood. CDR3 loop: CASSLWTIGRGAYEQYF. The CDR3 nucleotides are TGTGCCAGCAGTTTATGGACCATCGGGCGCGGGGCCTACGAGCAGTACTTC. The variable domain in full, with the rest retrieved from reference TRBV28 and TRBJ2-7, is DVKVTQSSRYLVKRTGEKVFLECVQDMDHENMFWYRQDPGLGLRLIYFSYDVKMKEKGDIPEGYSVSREKKERFSLILESASTNQTSMYLCASSLWTIGRGAYEQYFGPGTRLTVT.